Each of the 3 T cell receptor beta chains below was sequenced from the same sample in a study of blood T cell repertoires in COVID-19. Using immunoSEQ multiplex PCR, the repertoire was profiled, and TCRdb retains in-frame clones only, with some absent. This sample has around 60,000 clones; approximately 80% occur once, and the top ten carry approximately 21%. Sequenced material: peripheral blood. These receptor sequences come from a man aged 25-45 years with COVID-19, enrolled during active disease.

This rearrangement joins TRBV5-6 to TRBJ1-2; D remains unclear. Germline lookup yields CDR1 SGHDT and CDR2 YYEEEE. V lost 3 bases to trimming and J lost 5 bases, with 17 bases between them. The CDR3 sequence is 15 residues long. This CDR3 is CASSWGVRASYGYTF. Here the CDR3 DNA reads TGTGCCAGCAGCTGGGGTGTGAGGGCGTCGTATGGCTACACCTTC.

V and J are TRBV6-5 and TRBJ1-2, with unresolved D. The CDR3 sequence is 12 residues long. V lost 6 bases and J 8 bases, leaving 13 bases between the germline ends. Per the germline V gene, CDR1 is MNHEY and CDR2 is SVGAGI. The CDR3, as DNA: TGTGCCAGCAGCCCGGGGAGTTCGGGCTACACCTTC. Translation gives CASSPGSSGYTF.

This chain joins TRBV6-1 and TRBJ1-5; D perhaps matches TRBD1 (6 bases). Trimming cost V 3 bases and J 4 bases, with 16 bases left between them. CDR1 and CDR2 from the germline V gene are MNHNS and SASEGT. CDR3 size: 16 residues. The CDR3 sequence is CASSDSGRGGNQPQHF. The CDR3 DNA sequence: TGTGCCAGCAGTGATTCCGGCAGGGGTGGGAATCAGCCCCAGCATTTT.